This TCR beta chain comes out of a study of blood T cells in healthy people across ages. Study observations and caveats: The diversity estimates, figures obtained from one million T cells, were considered underestimates.

As concerns this clonotype: Its matching antigen is unknown.

Sample-barcoded 5' priming and a J-beta primer mix drove a second PCR of about 6 to 11 cycles. TCRdb re-analysed the 5' RACE reads in MiXCR, keeping a single row per CDR3 protein. The sample has about 680,000 distinct CDR3 sequences, 49% seen once. This TCR came from a woman aged 55 to 70 in good health. Sequenced sample: blood.

CDR3 sequence reads: CASSQDGGPGTEAFF. The DNA for the CDR3 is TGCGCCAGCAGCCAAGACGGGGGCCCTGGCACTGAAGCTTTCTTT. The chain combines TRBV4-3 with TRBJ1-1; perhaps TRBD1 as D (6 bases). V lost 0 bases and J 4 bases, leaving 12 bases between the germline ends. Germline assignment: CDR1 LGHNA and CDR2 YSLEER. CDR3 length equals 15 residues.